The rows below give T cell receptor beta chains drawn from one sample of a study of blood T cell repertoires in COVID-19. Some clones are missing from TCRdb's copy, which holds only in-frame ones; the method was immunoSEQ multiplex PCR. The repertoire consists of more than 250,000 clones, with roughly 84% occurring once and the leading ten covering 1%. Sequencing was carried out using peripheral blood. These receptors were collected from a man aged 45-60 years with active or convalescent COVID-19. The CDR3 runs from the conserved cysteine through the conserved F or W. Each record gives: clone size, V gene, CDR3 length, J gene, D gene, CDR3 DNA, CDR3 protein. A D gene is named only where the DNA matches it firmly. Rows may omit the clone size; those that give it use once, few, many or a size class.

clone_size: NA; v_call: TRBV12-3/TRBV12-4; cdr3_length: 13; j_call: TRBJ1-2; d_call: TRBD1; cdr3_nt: TGTGCCAGCAGTTTGGGACAGGGGACTGGCTACACCTTC; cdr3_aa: CASSLGQGTGYTF
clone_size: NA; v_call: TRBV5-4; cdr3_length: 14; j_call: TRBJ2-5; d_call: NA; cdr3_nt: TGTGCCAGCAGCTTACTAGACAAAGAAGAGACCCAGTACTTC; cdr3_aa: CASSLLDKEETQYF
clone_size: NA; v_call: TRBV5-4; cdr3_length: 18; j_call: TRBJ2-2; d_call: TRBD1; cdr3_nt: TGTGCCAGCAGCCCCGGGACAGGGGGTCCCTCTCCCACCGGGGAGCTGTTTTTT; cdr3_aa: CASSPGTGGPSPTGELFF
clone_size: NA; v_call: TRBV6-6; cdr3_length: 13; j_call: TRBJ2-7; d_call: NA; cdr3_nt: TGTGCCAGCAGTTTTCCGACAGGCCACGAGCAGTACTTC; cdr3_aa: CASSFPTGHEQYF
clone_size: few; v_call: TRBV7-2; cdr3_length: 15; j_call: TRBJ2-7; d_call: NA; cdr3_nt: TGTGCCAGCAGCCCGATGGACAGTTCTATCTACGAGCAGTACTTC; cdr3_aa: CASSPMDSSIYEQYF
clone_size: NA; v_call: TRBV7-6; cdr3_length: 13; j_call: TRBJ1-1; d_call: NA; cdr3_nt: TGTGCCAGCAGCCGGGGACTTAACGCTGAAGCTTTCTTT; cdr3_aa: CASSRGLNAEAFF
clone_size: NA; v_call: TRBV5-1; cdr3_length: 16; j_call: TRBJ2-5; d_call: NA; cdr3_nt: TGCGCCAGCAGCTGGCTAGGTCAGGGGTTCCAAGAGACCCAGTACTTC; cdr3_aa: CASSWLGQGFQETQYF
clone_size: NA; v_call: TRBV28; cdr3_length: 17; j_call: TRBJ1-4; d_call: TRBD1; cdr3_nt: TGTGCCAGCAGTTCGCCCCACGGGAGAGGGGGCGAAGAAAAACTGTTTTTT; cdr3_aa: CASSSPHGRGGEEKLFF
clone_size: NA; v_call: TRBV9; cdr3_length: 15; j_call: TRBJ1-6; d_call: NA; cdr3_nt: TGTGCCAGCTCGCACCCCCAGGGGACTAATTCACCCCTCCACTTT; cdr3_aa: CASSHPQGTNSPLHF
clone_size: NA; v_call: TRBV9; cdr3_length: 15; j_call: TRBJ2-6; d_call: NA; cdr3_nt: TGTGCCAGCAGCGTAGGGCTCTCTGGGGCCAACGTCCTGACTTTC; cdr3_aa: CASSVGLSGANVLTF
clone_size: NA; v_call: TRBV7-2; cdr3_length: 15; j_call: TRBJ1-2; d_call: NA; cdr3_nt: TGTGCCAGCAGTAGCCGACAGCTAACTAACTATGGCTACACCTTC; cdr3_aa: CASSSRQLTNYGYTF
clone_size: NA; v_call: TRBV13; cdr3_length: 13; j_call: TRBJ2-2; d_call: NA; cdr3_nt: TGTGCCAGCAGCCGAATAGACACCGGGGAGCTGTTTTTT; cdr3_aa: CASSRIDTGELFF
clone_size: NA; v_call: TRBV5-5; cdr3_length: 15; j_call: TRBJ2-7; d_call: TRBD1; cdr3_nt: TGTGCCAGCAGCGGGAGTGGGACAGGGGCCTACGAGCAGTACTTC; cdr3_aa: CASSGSGTGAYEQYF
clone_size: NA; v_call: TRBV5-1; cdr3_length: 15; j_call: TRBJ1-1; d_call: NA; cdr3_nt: TGCGCCAGCAGCTTGGCCGGGCAGGGTAACACTGAAGCTTTCTTT; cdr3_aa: CASSLAGQGNTEAFF
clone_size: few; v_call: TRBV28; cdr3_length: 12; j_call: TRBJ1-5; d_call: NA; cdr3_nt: TGTGCCAGCACCAAAGAGACACAGCCCCAGCATTTT; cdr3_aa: CASTKETQPQHF
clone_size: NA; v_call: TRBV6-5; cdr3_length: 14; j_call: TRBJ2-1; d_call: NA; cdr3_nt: TGTGCCAGCAGGCGCGGGGAAAGTAGGAATGAGCAGTTCTTC; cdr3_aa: CASRRGESRNEQFF
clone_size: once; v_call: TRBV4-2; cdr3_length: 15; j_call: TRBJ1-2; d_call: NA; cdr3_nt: TGTGCCAGCAGCCAAGTGGTGAACAGCAACTATGGCTACACCTTC; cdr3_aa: CASSQVVNSNYGYTF
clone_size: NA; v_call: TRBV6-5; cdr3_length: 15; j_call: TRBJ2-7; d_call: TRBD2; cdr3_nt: TGTGCCAGCAGGCTTGGGGACTATAGGGCCTACGAGCAGTACTTC; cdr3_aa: CASRLGDYRAYEQYF
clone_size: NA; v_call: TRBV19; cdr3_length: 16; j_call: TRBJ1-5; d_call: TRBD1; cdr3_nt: TGTGCCAGTAGTCGACAGGGGACGGGCAGCAATCAGCCCCAGCATTTT; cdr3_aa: CASSRQGTGSNQPQHF
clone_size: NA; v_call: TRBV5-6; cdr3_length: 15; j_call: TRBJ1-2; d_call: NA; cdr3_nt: TGTGCCAGCAGCTTGATTCAGTACTCACAGTATGGCTACACCTTC; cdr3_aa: CASSLIQYSQYGYTF
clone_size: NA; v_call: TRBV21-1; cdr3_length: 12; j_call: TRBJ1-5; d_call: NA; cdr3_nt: TGTGCCACCACGGTTTCCGATCAGCCCCAGCATTTT; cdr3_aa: CATTVSDQPQHF
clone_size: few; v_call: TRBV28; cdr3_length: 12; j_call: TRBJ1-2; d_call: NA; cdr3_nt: TGTGCCAGCAGTTTATCAGACTATGGCTACACCTTC; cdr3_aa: CASSLSDYGYTF
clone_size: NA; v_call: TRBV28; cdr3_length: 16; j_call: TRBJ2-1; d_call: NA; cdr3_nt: TGTGCCAGCAGTACCACCGCGGGGGCAAGGTACAATGAGCAGTTCTTC; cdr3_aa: CASSTTAGARYNEQFF
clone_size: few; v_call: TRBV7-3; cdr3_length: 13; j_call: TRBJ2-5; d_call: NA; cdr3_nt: TGTGCCAGCAGCCGTCGTGAGAGGGAGACCCAGTACTTC; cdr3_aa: CASSRRERETQYF
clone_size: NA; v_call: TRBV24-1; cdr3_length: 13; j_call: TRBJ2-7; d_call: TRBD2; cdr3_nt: TGTGCCACCAGTGATAGCGGGATGTACGAGCAGTACTTC; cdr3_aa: CATSDSGMYEQYF
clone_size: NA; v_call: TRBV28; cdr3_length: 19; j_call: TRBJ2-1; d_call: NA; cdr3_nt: TGTGCCAGCAGTTTCAAACAGGGAGATATACTGAGCTCCTACAATGAGCAGTTCTTC; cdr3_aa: CASSFKQGDILSSYNEQFF
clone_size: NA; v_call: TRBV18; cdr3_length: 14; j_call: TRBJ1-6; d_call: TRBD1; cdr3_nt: TGTGCCAGCTCCAGGGGGCAGGGGAATTCACCCCTCCACTTT; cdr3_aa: CASSRGQGNSPLHF
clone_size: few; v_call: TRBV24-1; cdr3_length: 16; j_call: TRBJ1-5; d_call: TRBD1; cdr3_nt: TGTGCCACCAGTGATGCGGACAGGGGTCCCAATCAGCCCCAGCATTTT; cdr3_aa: CATSDADRGPNQPQHF
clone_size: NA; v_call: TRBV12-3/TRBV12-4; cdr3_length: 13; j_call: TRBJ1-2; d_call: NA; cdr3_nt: TGTGCCAGCAGTTTGGGGGCACCCTATGGCTACACCTTC; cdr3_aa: CASSLGAPYGYTF
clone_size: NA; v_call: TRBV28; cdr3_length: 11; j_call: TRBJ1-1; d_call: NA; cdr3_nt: TGTGCCAGCAGGGGCCACACTGAAGCTTTCTTT; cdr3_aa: CASRGHTEAFF
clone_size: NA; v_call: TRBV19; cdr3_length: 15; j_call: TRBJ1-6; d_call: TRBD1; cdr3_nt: TGTGCCTCTCAGGGGGGCAGGCATAATAATTCACCCCTCCACTTT; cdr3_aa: CASQGGRHNNSPLHF
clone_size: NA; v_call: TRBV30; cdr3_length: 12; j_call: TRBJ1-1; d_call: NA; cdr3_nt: TGTGCCTTCGACAGACTGAACACTGAAGCTTTCTTT; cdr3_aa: CAFDRLNTEAFF
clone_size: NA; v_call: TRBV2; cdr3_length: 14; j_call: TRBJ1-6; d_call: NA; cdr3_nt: TGTGCCAGCAGTCAAACAGGGTGGAATTCACCCCTCCACTTT; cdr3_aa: CASSQTGWNSPLHF
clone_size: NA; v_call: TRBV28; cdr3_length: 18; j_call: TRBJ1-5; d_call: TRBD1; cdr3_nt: TGTGCCAGCAGTTTAAAGGCCCACCGGACAGGAGCCAATCAGCCCCAGCATTTT; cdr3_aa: CASSLKAHRTGANQPQHF
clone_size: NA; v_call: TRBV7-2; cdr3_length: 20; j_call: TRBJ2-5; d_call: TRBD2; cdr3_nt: TGTGCCAGCAGCTTAGCCCCGTTCGGGTTAGCGGGGGGGCCCATCGGGACCCAGTACTTC; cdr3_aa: CASSLAPFGLAGGPIGTQYF
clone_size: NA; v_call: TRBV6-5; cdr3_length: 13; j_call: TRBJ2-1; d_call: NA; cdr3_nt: TGTGCCAGCAGTTTGACAGTCTACGGGGAGCAGTTCTTC; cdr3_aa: CASSLTVYGEQFF
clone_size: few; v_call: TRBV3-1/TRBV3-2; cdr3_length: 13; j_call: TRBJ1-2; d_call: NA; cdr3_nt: TGTGCCAGCAGCCAATTAGGGGACTGGGGCTACACCTTC; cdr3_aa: CASSQLGDWGYTF
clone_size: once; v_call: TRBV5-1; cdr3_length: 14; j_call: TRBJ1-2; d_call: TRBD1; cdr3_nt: TGCGCCAGCAGCCCGGGACAGGGGAACGGGGGCTACACCTTC; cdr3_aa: CASSPGQGNGGYTF
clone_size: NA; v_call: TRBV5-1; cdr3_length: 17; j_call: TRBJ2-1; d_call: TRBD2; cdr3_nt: TGCGCCAGCAGCTCTTGGCGTACAGCGGGAGGGGGGGATGAGCAGTTCTTC; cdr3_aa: CASSSWRTAGGGDEQFF
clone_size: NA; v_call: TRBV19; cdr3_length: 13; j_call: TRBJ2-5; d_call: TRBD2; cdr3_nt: TGTGCCAGCGCCTCGGGGGGGAGCCAGACCCAGTACTTC; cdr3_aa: CASASGGSQTQYF
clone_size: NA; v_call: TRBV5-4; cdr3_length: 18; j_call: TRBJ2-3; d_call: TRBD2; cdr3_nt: TGTGCCAGCAGCTTGGGGGCACTAGCGGGGGGGCCCAAAGATACGCAGTATTTT; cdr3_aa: CASSLGALAGGPKDTQYF
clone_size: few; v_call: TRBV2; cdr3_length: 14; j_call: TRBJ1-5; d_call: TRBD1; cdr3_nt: TGTGCCAGCAGTCGGACAGGGAGCAATCAGCCCCAGCATTTT; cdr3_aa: CASSRTGSNQPQHF
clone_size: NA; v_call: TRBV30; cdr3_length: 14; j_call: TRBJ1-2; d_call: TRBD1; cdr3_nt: TGTGCCTGGAGTGTAGGCAGGGGGGTGTATGGCTACACCTTC; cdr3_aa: CAWSVGRGVYGYTF
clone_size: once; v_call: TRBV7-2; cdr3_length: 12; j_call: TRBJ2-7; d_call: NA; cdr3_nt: TGTGCCAGCAGCTTAGACAACTACGAGCAGTACTTC; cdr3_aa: CASSLDNYEQYF
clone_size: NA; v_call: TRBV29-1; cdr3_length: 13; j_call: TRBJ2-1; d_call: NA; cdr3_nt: TGCAGCGTTGCACAGGGTTTCTACAATGAGCAGTTCTTC; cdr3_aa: CSVAQGFYNEQFF
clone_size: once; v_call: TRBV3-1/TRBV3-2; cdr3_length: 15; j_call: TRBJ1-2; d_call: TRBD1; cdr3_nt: TGTGCCAGCAGCCAAGCGTGGGACAGGGGCACTGGCTACACCTTC; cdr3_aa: CASSQAWDRGTGYTF
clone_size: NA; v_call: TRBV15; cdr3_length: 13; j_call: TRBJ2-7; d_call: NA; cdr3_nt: TGTGCCACCTCCGGACTGAGCTCCTACGAGCAGTACTTC; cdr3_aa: CATSGLSSYEQYF
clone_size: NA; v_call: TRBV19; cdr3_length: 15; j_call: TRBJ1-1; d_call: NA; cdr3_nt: TGTGCCAGTAGCCCATCCGGGACATTGAACACTGAAGCTTTCTTT; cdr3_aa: CASSPSGTLNTEAFF
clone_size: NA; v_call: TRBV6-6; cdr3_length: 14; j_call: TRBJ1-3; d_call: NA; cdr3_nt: TGTGCCAGCAGTGCAGGGGTATCTGGAAACACCATATATTTT; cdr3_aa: CASSAGVSGNTIYF
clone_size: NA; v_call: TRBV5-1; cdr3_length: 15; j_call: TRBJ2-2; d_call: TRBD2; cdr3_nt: TGCGCCAGCAGCCAACCCACTAGCGGGATCGGGGAGCTGTTTTTT; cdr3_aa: CASSQPTSGIGELFF
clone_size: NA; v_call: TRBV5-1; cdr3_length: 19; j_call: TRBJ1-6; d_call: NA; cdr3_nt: TGCGCCAGCAGCTTGGAACACTCGGGAGGGAGCTCCTATAATTCACCCCTCCACTTT; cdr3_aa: CASSLEHSGGSSYNSPLHF
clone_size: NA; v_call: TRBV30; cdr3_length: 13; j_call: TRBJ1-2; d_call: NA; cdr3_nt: TGTGCCTGGAAAAGTCCCAGTGGCTATGGCTACACCTTC; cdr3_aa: CAWKSPSGYGYTF
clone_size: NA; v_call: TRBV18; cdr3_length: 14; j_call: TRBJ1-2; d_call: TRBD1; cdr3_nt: TGTGCCAGCTCAGGACAGGAGGGGGACTATGGCTACACCTTC; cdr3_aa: CASSGQEGDYGYTF
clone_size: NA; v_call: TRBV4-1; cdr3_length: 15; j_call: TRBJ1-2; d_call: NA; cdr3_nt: TGCGCCAGCAGCCGAGGACCTCAGGGCCCCTATGGCTACACCTTC; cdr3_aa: CASSRGPQGPYGYTF
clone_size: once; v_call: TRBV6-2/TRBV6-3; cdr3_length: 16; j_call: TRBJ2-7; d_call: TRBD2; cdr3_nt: TGTGCCAGCAGCCAATGGACTAGCGGGAGTTCCTACGAGCAGTACTTC; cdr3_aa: CASSQWTSGSSYEQYF
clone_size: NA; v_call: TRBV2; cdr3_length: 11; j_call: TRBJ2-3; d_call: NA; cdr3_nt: TGTGCCAGCAGCGCGTTTGATACGCAGTATTTT; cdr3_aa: CASSAFDTQYF
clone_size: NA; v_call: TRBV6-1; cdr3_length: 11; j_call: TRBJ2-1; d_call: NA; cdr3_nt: TGTGCCACGCGCGCGGTTAATGAGCAGTTCTTC; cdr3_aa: CATRAVNEQFF